This record looks at one T cell receptor beta chain sequence and its context. The antigen remains undetermined. Assay: immunoSEQ multiplex PCR; the TCRdb copy retains only in-frame clones and omits some. This table holds about 160,000 clones, 85% to 95% found once. Germline CDR1 MDHEN, CDR2 SYDVKM. Germline trimming cut 3 bases from V and 2 bases from J; bases unmatched to any gene: 7. The CDR3 loop spans 16 amino acids. These data originate in a study of T cell responses to AZD1222 COVID-19 vaccine. Study-wide findings and caveats: Nearly half of spike-specific TCRs reportedly target variant regions that are unmutated in the B.1.351 and B.1.1.7 variants. Spike regions recognized by vaccine-associated CD4 TCRs spanned the protein, led by 160-218 and 743-854.

Sequenced here: peripheral blood, sampled 28 days after the second AZD1222 dose. The sequence derives from an adult who received the AZD1222 COVID-19 vaccine. The rearrangement links TRBV28 to TRBJ2-3; 8 positions agree with TRBD2. The CDR3 DNA sequence: TGTGCCAGCAGTTTGGGGGCGGGAGGACCCACAGATACGCAGTATTTT. This codes for CASSLGAGGPTDTQYF. The full variable domain, in which reference TRBV28 and TRBJ2-3 provide the parts outside the CDR3, is DVKVTQSSRYLVKRTGEKVFLECVQDMDHENMFWYRQDPGLGLRLIYFSYDVKMKEKGDIPEGYSVSREKKERFSLILESASTNQTSMYLCASSLGAGGPTDTQYFGPGTRLTVL.